Listed here are 32 T cell receptor beta chains from one sample, sequenced in a study of blood T cell repertoires in COVID-19. The table came from immunoSEQ multiplex PCR; TCRdb's copy has only in-frame clones and leaves some out. The repertoire includes approximately 290,000 clones, roughly 88% of them detected once, and roughly 4% sits in the top ten. The sequenced material came from PBMCs or T cells enriched from blood (not recorded which). These receptors were collected from a woman aged 25 to 39 who had recovered from COVID-19.

The V gene is TRBV18, the J gene TRBJ2-1, with 11 bases lining up with TRBD1. J gave up 3 bases and V 1 base, and 2 bases lay outside the gene matches. The CDR3 contains 16 residues. The germline CDR1 and CDR2 sequences are KGHSH and LQKENI. The CDR3 is CASSPRGTGGYNEQFF. In DNA form, the CDR3 reads TGTGCCAGCTCACCACGGGGGACAGGGGGCTACAATGAGCAGTTCTTC.

The chain carries TRBV6-5 and TRBJ1-1; a possible D gene is TRBD1 (6 bases). The CDR3 has 13 amino acids. CDR1 is MNHEY, CDR2 SVGAGI, per germline. V was trimmed by 0 bases and J by 8 bases, leaving 10 bases between them. This CDR3 reads CASSYSTGLEAFF. The CDR3 region has the DNA TGTGCCAGCAGTTACTCGACAGGTCTCGAAGCTTTCTTT.

This rearrangement joins TRBV5-1 to TRBJ1-1; TRBD1 agrees at 8 bases. This CDR3 is built from 13 residues. The V and J ends lost 1 base and 8 bases, in that order; junction bases with no gene match: 4. Per germline, CDR1 SGHRS and CDR2 YFSETQ. CDR3 amino acids: CASSLSRGPEAFF. The DNA for the CDR3 is TGCGCCAGCAGCTTGAGCAGGGGGCCAGAAGCTTTCTTT.

The chain is built from TRBV30 and TRBJ1-6, with unresolved D. The CDR3 has 11 amino acids. Germline V lookup: CDR1 GTSNPN, CDR2 SVGIG (reference sequence). V shed 4 bases and J shed 10 bases, with 8 bases lying between them. Written as DNA, the CDR3 is TGTGCCTGGAATCTCTTATCACCCCTCCACTTT. Translation: CAWNLLSPLHF.

The chain couples TRBV5-5 to TRBJ2-7; 9 bases are a match to TRBD2. J gave up 4 bases and V 2 bases, and 13 bases lay outside the gene matches. This CDR3 is built from 17 residues. CDR1 is SGHKS, CDR2 YYEKEE, per germline (reference sequence). The CDR3 coding sequence is TGTGCCAGCAGCTTTAGCCAGTCAGCGGGAGGAGTATACGAGCAGTACTTC. Encoded protein: CASSFSQSAGGVYEQYF.

The rearrangement joins TRBV12-3 or TRBV12-4 to TRBJ2-2; no definite D call. V lost 5 bases and J lost 6, with 10 bases in between. The CDR3 has 13 amino acids. Here the CDR3 reads CASSPVGAGELFF. For the CDR3, the DNA is TGTGCCAGCAGTCCCGTCGGAGCCGGGGAGCTGTTTTTT.

This rearrangement joins TRBV27 to TRBJ1-1; 8 nucleotides match TRBD1. The CDR3 totals 18 residues. Germline loops: CDR1 MNHEY, CDR2 SMNVEV (reference sequence). J gave up 4 bases and V 7 bases, and 20 bases lay outside the gene matches. The CDR3 loop is CASNPTPSGQAGSTEAFF. The CDR3 nucleotides read TGTGCCAGCAATCCAACCCCGTCGGGACAGGCGGGGAGCACTGAAGCTTTCTTT.

V is TRBV19 and J is TRBJ2-7, with D unresolved. This CDR3 region has 13 residues. Germline V lookup: CDR1 LNHDA, CDR2 SQIVND (reference sequence). Between the trimmed V and J ends, which lost 5 bases and 0 bases, there was a span of 8 bases. The DNA of the CDR3 is TGTGCCAGTAGTTCGGAGAGCTCCTACGAGCAGTACTTC. It yields the protein CASSSESSYEQYF.

The chain has TRBV3-1 (or the pseudogene TRBV3-2) and TRBJ2-7; TRBD2 matches 12 bases. This CDR3 spans 15 amino acids. V was clipped by 3 bases and J by 4 bases; unmatched bases: 4. Looked up from germline, CDR1 is LGHDT and CDR2 is YNNKEL (reference sequence). The CDR3 DNA is TGTGCCAGCAGCCAGGGCGGACTAGCGGGGTACGAGCAGTACTTC. It encodes CASSQGGLAGYEQYF.

The table lists this clone with a few counts. This CDR3 reads CASSRQGNTGELFF. In DNA, the CDR3 is TGTGCCAGCAGCCGACAGGGTAACACCGGGGAGCTGTTTTTT. The J gene is TRBJ2-2, the V gene TRBV7-8; 7 bases agree with TRBD1. The germline V gene has CDR1 SGHVS and CDR2 FQNEAQ. The CDR3 has 14 amino acids. V was clipped by 5 bases and J by 2 bases; unmatched bases: 2.

The chain has TRBV7-2 and TRBJ2-1, with 8 bases matching TRBD2. CDR1 and CDR2 (germline): SGHTA, FQGNSA. The length of the CDR3 is 14 residues. Trimming at V came to 3 bases and at J to 5 bases, leaving 3 bases not matched to a gene. CDR3 sequence: CASSFLAGNNEQFF. The CDR3 DNA is TGTGCCAGCAGCTTTCTAGCGGGCAACAATGAGCAGTTCTTC.

This clone was observed a few times. The chain is built from TRBV5-1 and TRBJ1-3; 12 bases match TRBD1. After removal of 1 base from V and 9 bases from J, the junction contained 8 bases not matched to a gene. Germline V CDR1 and CDR2: SGHRS, YFSETQ. CDR3 length equals 16 residues. CDR3 sequence reads: CASSLFGTGGEGTIYF. CDR3 nucleotide sequence: TGCGCCAGCAGCTTGTTCGGGACAGGGGGCGAGGGCACCATATATTTT.

The chain has TRBV28 and TRBJ1-2; D uncertain. Per the germline V gene, CDR1 is MDHEN and CDR2 is SYDVKM. The V and J ends lost 8 bases and 4 bases respectively, with 17 bases between them. The CDR3 extends over 14 amino acids. The CDR3 DNA reads TGTGCCAGCCGGGAGCCGCAAACCTTCTATGGCTACACCTTC. It is translated as CASREPQTFYGYTF.

The J gene is TRBJ2-1, the V gene TRBV23-1; weak D call: TRBD1 (7 bases). TRBV23-1 is recorded as an ORF, its role being uncertain. The V and J ends lost 7 bases and 8 bases respectively, with 18 bases between them. The CDR3 consists of 14 residues. The CDR3 DNA reads as TGCGCCAGCACCCCACCCAGGGGGGTCGATGAGCAGTTCTTC. Residues: CASTPPRGVDEQFF.

The V call is TRBV21-1, the J call TRBJ1-2; TRBD1 is the table's D call and was not checked against the DNA. TRBV21-1 is a listed pseudogene. There are 13 residues in the CDR3. The CDR3 protein is CASSTGGNYGYTF. Here the CDR3 DNA reads TGTGCCAGCTCGACAGGGGGGAACTATGGCTACACCTTC.

V usage is TRBV19 and J usage is TRBJ2-5, with D maybe TRBD2 (7 bases). CDR3 size: 14 residues. Germline V gene data show CDR1 as LNHDA and CDR2 as SQIVND (reference sequence). V was clipped by 7 bases and J by 4 bases, with 16 bases between them. The DNA for the CDR3 is TGTGCCAGTACCGCAAGGGGAGGGGGAGAGACCCAGTACTTC. Translated, it gives CASTARGGGETQYF.

The V gene is TRBV5-6, the J gene TRBJ2-6, with 9 bases identical to TRBD1. CDR1 is SGHDT, CDR2 YYEEEE, per germline. V dropped 0 bases and J dropped 1; count of bases not matched to a gene: 8. This CDR3 region has 19 residues. The CDR3 region has the DNA TGTGCCAGCAGCTTGGTGGGGGGACAGGGCTTATCTGGGGCCAACGTCCTGACTTTC. It translates to CASSLVGGQGLSGANVLTF.

The chain has TRBV30 and TRBJ1-2, with D maybe TRBD1 (6 bases). The CDR3 is made up of 13 amino acids. Germline V lookup: CDR1 GTSNPN, CDR2 SVGIG (reference sequence). With 8 bases removed from V and 7 bases from J, the gap between germline ends came to 20 bases. CDR3 amino acids: CARHPQGLGGYTF. Here the CDR3 DNA reads TGTGCCCGCCACCCCCAGGGGCTCGGTGGCTACACCTTC.

The chain combines TRBV6-5 with TRBJ2-7, with 7 bases that match TRBD1. J gave up 2 bases and V 6 bases, and 4 bases lay outside the gene matches. Germline loops: CDR1 MNHEY, CDR2 SVGAGI. CDR3 length equals 13 residues. The CDR3 spells CASSPDRAYEQYF. CDR3 DNA sequence: TGTGCCAGCAGCCCCGACAGGGCCTACGAGCAGTACTTC.

This sequence joins TRBV19 and TRBJ1-2; 8 nucleotides line up with TRBD1. The V gene end was trimmed by 5 bases and the J gene end by 3 bases; junction bases not matched to a gene: 5. This CDR3 is 14 amino acids long. Germline CDR1 is LNHDA and CDR2 is SQIVND (reference sequence). CDR3 sequence (DNA): TGTGCCAGTAGTCAGACAGGGGTCGACTATGGCTACACCTTC. Translating gives CASSQTGVDYGYTF.

There are a few counts of this clone. The rearrangement uses TRBV30 and TRBJ2-1, with 11 bases matching TRBD1. Germline V gene data show CDR1 as GTSNPN and CDR2 as SVGIG (reference sequence). The CDR3 contains 15 residues. V shed 3 bases and J 10 bases; nucleotides not matched to a gene: 11. The CDR3: CAWSTVGTGGREQFF. DNA for the CDR3: TGTGCCTGGAGCACTGTTGGGACAGGGGGGCGGGAGCAGTTCTTC.

This chain joins TRBV9 and TRBJ1-4; 10 bases line up with TRBD1. Germline V gene data show CDR1 as SGDLS and CDR2 as YYNGEE. Unmatched junction bases numbered 17, after V lost 1 base and J lost 2 bases. This CDR3 spans 21 amino acids. The CDR3 spells CASSVKFKEWDRGVTNEKLFF. CDR3 in DNA: TGTGCCAGCAGCGTAAAATTTAAGGAGTGGGACAGGGGTGTCACTAATGAAAAACTGTTTTTT.

The V call is TRBV4-1, the J call TRBJ1-4; D remains unclear. Germline CDR1 and CDR2: MGHRA and YSYEKL. Trimming removed 4 bases at V and 0 bases at J, with 15 bases between. The CDR3 runs to 17 residues. The CDR3 loop reads CASSLTALEATNEKLFF. The CDR3 nucleotides are TGCGCCAGCAGCCTAACCGCCCTAGAGGCAACTAATGAAAAACTGTTTTTT.

The genes are TRBV7-9 and TRBJ1-2; 8 bases match TRBD1. The CDR3 loop spans 14 amino acids. The V gene end was trimmed by 7 bases and the J gene end by 4 bases; junction bases not matched to a gene: 8. Germline CDR1 SEHNR, CDR2 FQNEAQ (reference sequence). Written as DNA, the CDR3 is TGTGCCAGCACCCTTTCAGGGGGCGGCTATGGCTACACCTTC. Amino acid sequence: CASTLSGGGYGYTF.

V gene TRBV30 combines with J gene TRBJ1-1; a possible D gene is TRBD1 (6 bases). Trimming took 8 bases from V and 1 from J, leaving 11 bases between them. The CDR3 is 12 residues long. Germline values: CDR1 GTSNPN, CDR2 SVGIG (reference sequence). The CDR3 spells CAGRQENTEAFF. The CDR3 DNA follows: TGTGCCGGAAGACAGGAGAACACTGAAGCTTTCTTT.

The rearrangement links TRBV5-1 to TRBJ1-2, with TRBD1 as a possible D gene (6 bases). The CDR3 spans 13 residues. The V gene's germline CDR1 is SGHRS and CDR2 YFSETQ. Trimming left V 4 bases short and J 4 bases short, with 11 bases between. CDR3: CASSPGQSYGYTF. In nucleotides, the CDR3 is TGCGCCAGCAGCCCAGGACAGAGCTATGGCTACACCTTC.

CDR3 sequence: CATSDPGTSGSYEQYF. The CDR3 DNA sequence: TGTGCCACCAGTGATCCGGGGACTAGCGGCTCCTACGAGCAGTACTTC. The chain couples TRBV24-1 to TRBJ2-7; 11 bases are shared with TRBD2. This CDR3 is 16 amino acids long. The germline gives CDR1 KGHDR, CDR2 SFDVKD. V lost 3 bases, J lost 0 bases, and 3 bases stayed unmatched.

V is TRBV28 and J is TRBJ1-2; no reliable D call. The V gene's germline CDR1 is MDHEN and CDR2 SYDVKM. The CDR3 runs to 16 residues. Trimming took off 4 bases at V and 2 bases at J, with 17 bases between the two ends. CDR3 DNA: TGTGCCAGCAGTTCCCCTCCCTCAGAGGCGAACTATGGCTACACCTTC. Its translation: CASSSPPSEANYGYTF.

This chain connects TRBV30 to TRBJ2-3; TRBD2 aligns across 9 bases. J lost 4 bases, V lost 3 bases, and 8 bases had no gene match. This CDR3 is built from 15 residues. Germline V CDR1 and CDR2: GTSNPN, SVGIG (reference sequence). The CDR3 DNA reads TGTGCCTGGAGCGGGACTAGCACCCTCTCAGATACGCAGTATTTT. This encodes CAWSGTSTLSDTQYF.

The chain combines TRBV10-3 with TRBJ2-7, with TRBD2 identical over 10 bases. CDR3 length: 14 amino acids. Germline loops: CDR1 ENHRY, CDR2 SYGVKD. The junction had 3 bases not matched to a gene; V was cut back by 4 bases and J by 3 bases. CDR3 amino acids: CAISAASGSYEQYF. The CDR3 DNA follows: TGTGCCATCAGTGCGGCTAGCGGGAGCTACGAGCAGTACTTC.

The chain is built from TRBV5-1 and TRBJ1-4; TRBD1 might be the D (6 bases). The V and J ends lost 3 bases and 4 bases respectively, with 16 bases between them. The germline V gene has CDR1 SGHRS and CDR2 YFSETQ. The CDR3 loop spans 16 amino acids. The CDR3 region has the DNA TGCGCCAGCAGCTCAACCGGGGCCAGGGGTAATGAAAAACTGTTTTTT. The encoded protein is CASSSTGARGNEKLFF.

This clone was counted once. The chain employs TRBV7-2 and TRBJ2-3; TRBD2 aligns across 7 bases. The trim removed 5 bases at V and 2 bases at J, leaving 13 bases unmatched. Germline CDR1 is SGHTA and CDR2 is FQGNSA. This CDR3 is 17 amino acids long. The CDR3 DNA is TGTGCCAGCAGCCTCCTACTAGCGCCAACACTCACAGATACGCAGTATTTT. This sequence encodes CASSLLLAPTLTDTQYF. The entire variable domain, with the rest obtained from reference TRBV7-2 and TRBJ2-3, is as follows: GAGVSQSPSNKVTEKGKDVELRCDPISGHTALYWYRQSLGQGLEFLIYFQGNSAPDKSGLPSDRFSAERTGGSVSTLTIQRTQQEDSAVYLCASSLLLAPTLTDTQYFGPGTRLTVL.